Listed here are 2 T cell receptor beta chains from one sample, sequenced in a study of blood T cell repertoires in COVID-19 (dated by TCRdb to the early 2020s). Libraries were made using the immunoSEQ multiplex PCR assay. The table comes from immuneACCESS by way of TCRdb, which keeps in-frame sequences with V and J called. Part of the clones is missing from these tables; in studies checked, under half for an unresolved V gene and the rest for unknown reasons. The sample yields 180,000 or so clones; 70% to 90% were counted once. The ten biggest clones cover around 0.99% of the sample. Sequencing used peripheral blood. All receptors come from a man between 18 and 35 years old with acute or convalescent COVID-19.

V gene TRBV7-6 combines with J gene TRBJ1-3; 7 bases line up with TRBD1. CDR3 length equals 20 residues. The germline CDR1 and CDR2 sequences are SGHVS and FNYEAQ. Unmatched junction bases numbered 14, after V lost 0 bases and J lost 0 bases. The CDR3 loop reads CASSLALWDRKSISGNTIYF. In nucleotides, the CDR3 is TGTGCCAGCAGCTTAGCGCTGTGGGACAGAAAGTCCATCTCTGGAAACACCATATATTTT.

This clone was seen only once. The gene calls are TRBV7-9 and TRBJ2-6; no clear D. Per the germline V gene, CDR1 is SEHNR and CDR2 is FQNEAQ (reference sequence). V was trimmed by 1 base and J by 1 base, leaving 8 bases between them. This CDR3 contains 16 residues. CDR3 in amino acids: CASSLVRQSGANVLTF. CDR3 DNA sequence: TGTGCCAGCAGCTTAGTGCGGCAGTCTGGGGCCAACGTCCTGACTTTC.